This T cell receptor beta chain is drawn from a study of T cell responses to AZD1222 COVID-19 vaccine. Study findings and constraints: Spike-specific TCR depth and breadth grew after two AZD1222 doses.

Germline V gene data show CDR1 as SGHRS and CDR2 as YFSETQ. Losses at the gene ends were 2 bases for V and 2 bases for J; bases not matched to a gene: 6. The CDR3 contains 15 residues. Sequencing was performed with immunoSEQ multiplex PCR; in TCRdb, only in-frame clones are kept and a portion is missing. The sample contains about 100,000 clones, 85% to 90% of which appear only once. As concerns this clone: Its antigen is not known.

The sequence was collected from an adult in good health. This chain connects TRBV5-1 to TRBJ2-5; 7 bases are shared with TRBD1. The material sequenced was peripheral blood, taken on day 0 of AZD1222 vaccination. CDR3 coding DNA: TGCGCCAGCAGCTTACAAACAGGGGTTCAAGAGACCCAGTACTTC. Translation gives CASSLQTGVQETQYF.